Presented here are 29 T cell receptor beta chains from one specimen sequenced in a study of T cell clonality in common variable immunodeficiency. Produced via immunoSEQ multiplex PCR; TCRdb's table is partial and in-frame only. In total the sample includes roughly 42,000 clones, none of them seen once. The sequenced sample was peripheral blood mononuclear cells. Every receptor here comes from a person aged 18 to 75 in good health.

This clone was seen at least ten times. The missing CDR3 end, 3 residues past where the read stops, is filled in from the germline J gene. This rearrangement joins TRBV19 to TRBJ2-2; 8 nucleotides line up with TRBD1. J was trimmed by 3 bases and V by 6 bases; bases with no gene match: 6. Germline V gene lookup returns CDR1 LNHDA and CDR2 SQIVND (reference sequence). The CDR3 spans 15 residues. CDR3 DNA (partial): TGTGCCAGTAGCCCCCCGACAGGGGACACCGGGGAG. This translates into CASSPPTGDTGE. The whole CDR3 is CASSPPTGDTGELFF.

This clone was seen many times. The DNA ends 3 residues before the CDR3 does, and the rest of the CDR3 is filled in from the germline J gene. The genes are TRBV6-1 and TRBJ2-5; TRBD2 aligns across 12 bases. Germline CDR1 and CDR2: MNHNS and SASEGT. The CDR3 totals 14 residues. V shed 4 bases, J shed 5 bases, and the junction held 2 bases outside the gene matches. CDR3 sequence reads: CASSAGLAGETQYF. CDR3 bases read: TGTGCCAGCAGTGCGGGACTAGCGGGTGAGACC.

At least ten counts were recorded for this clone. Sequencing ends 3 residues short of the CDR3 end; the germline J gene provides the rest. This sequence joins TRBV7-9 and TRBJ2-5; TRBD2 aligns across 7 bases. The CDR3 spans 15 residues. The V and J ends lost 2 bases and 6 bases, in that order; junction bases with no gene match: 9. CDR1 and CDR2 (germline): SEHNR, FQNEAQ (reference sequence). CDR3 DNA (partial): TGTGCCAGCAGCTTATTTAGCGGGTTACTTCAGACC. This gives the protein CASSLFSGLLQT. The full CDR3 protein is CASSLFSGLLQTQYF.

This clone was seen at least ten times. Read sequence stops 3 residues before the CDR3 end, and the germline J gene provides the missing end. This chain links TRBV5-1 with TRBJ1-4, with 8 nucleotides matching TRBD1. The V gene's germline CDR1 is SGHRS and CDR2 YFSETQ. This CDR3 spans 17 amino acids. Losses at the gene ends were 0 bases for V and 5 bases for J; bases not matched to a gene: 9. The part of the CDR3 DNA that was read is TGCGCCAGCAGCTTGGGGGCAGGGGGCGCGGTCAATGAAAAA. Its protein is CASSLGAGGAVNEK. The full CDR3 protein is CASSLGAGGAVNEKLFF. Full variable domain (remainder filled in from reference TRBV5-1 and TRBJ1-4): KAGVTQTPRYLIKTRGQQVTLSCSPISGHRSVSWYQQTPGQGLQFLFEYFSETQRNKGNFPGRFSGRQFSNSRSEMNVSTLELGDSALYLCASSLGAGGAVNEKLFFGSGTQLSVL.

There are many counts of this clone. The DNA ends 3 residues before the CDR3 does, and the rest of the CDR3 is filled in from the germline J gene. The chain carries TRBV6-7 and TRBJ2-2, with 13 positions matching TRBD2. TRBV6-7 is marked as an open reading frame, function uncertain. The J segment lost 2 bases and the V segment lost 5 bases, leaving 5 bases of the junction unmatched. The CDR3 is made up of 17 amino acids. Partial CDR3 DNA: TGTGCCAGCAGTACCGGGACTAGCGGGGCCAACACCGGGGAG. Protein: CASSTGTSGANTGE. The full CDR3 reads CASSTGTSGANTGELFF.

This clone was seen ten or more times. The CDR3: CASSTTGHGVSPLHF. The sequenced part of the CDR3 DNA is TGTGCCAGCAGCACTACAGGGCACGGGGTTTCACCC. The V call is TRBV7-9, the J call TRBJ1-6; D might be TRBD1 (6 bases). The CDR3 extends 3 residues past the end of the read, so its final part is completed from the germline J gene. Germline loops: CDR1 SEHNR, CDR2 FQNEAQ (reference sequence). Trimming shortened V by 5 bases and J by 9 bases, and 17 bases separated the two germline ends. CDR3 length: 15 residues.

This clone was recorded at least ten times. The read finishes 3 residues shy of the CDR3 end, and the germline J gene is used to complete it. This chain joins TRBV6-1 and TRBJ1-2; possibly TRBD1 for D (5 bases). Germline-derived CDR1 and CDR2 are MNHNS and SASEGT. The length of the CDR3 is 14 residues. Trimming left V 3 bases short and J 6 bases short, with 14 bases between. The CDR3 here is CASSEVQGLDGYTF. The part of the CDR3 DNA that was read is TGTGCCAGCAGTGAGGTGCAGGGATTAGATGGC.

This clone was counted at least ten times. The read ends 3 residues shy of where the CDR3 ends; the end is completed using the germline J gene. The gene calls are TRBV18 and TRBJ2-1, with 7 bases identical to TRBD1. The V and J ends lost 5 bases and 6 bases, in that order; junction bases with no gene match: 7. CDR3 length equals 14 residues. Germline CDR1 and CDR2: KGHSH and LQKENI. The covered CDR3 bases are TGTGCCAGCTCATCCGGACAGGCTGGCAATGAG. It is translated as CASSSGQAGNE. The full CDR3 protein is CASSSGQAGNEQFF. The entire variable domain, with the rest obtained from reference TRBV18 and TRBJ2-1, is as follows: NAGVMQNPRHLVRRRGQEARLRCSPMKGHSHVYWYRQLPEEGLKFMVYLQKENIIDESGMPKERFSAEFPKEGPSILRIQQVVRGDSAAYFCASSSGQAGNEQFFGPGTRLTVL.

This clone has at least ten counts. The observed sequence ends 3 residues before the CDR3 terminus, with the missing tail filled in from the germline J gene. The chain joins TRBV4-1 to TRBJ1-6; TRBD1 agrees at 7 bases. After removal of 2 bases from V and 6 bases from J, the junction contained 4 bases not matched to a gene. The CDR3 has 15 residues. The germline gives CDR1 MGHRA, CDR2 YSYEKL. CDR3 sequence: CASSQTDRANSPLHF. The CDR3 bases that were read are TGCGCCAGCAGCCAAACCGACAGGGCTAATTCACCC.

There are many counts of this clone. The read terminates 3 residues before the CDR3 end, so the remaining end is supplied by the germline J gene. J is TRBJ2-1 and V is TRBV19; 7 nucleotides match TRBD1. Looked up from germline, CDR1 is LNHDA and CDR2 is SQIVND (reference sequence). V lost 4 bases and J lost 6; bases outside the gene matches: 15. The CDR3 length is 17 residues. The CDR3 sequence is CASSTQGELLYGNEQFF. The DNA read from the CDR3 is TGTGCCAGTAGTACCCAGGGGGAACTATTATATGGCAATGAG.

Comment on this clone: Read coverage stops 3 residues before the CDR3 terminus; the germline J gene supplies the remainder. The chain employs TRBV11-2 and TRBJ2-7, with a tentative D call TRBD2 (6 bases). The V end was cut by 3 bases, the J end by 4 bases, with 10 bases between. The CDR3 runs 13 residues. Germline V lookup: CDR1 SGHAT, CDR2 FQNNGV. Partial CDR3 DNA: TGTGCCAGCAGCTTTCTAGCGTCGTACGAG. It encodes CASSFLASYE. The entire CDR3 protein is CASSFLASYEQYF.

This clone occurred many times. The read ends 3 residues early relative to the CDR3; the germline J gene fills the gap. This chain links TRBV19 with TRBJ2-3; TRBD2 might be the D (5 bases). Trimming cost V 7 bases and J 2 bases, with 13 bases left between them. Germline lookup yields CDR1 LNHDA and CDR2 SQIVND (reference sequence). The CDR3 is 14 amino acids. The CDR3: CASTQGLHTDTQYF. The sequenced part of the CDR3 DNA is TGTGCCAGTACCCAAGGACTGCACACAGATACG.

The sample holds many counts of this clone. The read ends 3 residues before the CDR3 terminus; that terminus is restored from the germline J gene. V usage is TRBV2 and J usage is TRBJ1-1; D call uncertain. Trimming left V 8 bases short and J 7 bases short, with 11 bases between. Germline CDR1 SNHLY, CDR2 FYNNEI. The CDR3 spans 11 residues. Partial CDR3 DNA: TGTGCCAGCCTCACGAGGTATGAA. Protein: CASLTRYE. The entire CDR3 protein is CASLTRYEAFF.

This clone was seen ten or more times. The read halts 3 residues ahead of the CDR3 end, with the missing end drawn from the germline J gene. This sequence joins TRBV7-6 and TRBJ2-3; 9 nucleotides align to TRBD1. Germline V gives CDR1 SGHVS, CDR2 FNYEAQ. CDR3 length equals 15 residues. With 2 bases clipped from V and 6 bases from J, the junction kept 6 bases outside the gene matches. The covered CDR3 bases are TGTGCCAGCAGCTTAACGGGACAGGGAAGGGATACG. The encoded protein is CASSLTGQGRDT. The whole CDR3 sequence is CASSLTGQGRDTQYF.

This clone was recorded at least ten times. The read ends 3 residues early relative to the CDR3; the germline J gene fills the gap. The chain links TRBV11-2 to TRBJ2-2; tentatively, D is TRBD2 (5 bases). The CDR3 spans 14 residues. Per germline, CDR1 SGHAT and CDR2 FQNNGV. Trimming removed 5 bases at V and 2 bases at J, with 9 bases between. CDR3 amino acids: CASSKDSNTGELFF. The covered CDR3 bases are TGTGCCAGCAGCAAGGACTCTAACACCGGGGAG. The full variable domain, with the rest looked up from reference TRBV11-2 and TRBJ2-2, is EAGVAQSPRYKIIEKRQSVAFWCNPISGHATLYWYQQILGQGPKLLIQFQNNGVVDDSQLPKDRFSAERLKGVDSTLKIQPAKLEDSAVYLCASSKDSNTGELFFGEGSRLTVL.

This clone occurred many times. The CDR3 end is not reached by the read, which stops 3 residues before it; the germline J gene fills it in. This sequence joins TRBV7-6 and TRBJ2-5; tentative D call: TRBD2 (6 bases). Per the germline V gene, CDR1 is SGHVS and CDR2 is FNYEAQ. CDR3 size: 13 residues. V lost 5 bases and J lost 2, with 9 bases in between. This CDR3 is CASSPRGQETQYF. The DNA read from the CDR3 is TGTGCCAGCAGCCCCCGGGGGCAAGAGACC.

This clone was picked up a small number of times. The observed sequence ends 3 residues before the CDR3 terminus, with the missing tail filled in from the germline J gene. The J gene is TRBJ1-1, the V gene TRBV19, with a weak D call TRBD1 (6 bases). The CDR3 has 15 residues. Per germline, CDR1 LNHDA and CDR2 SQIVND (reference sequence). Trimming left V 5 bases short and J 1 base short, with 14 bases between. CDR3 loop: CASSETGLGNTEAFF. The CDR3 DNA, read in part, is TGTGCCAGTAGTGAGACAGGATTGGGGAACACTGAA.

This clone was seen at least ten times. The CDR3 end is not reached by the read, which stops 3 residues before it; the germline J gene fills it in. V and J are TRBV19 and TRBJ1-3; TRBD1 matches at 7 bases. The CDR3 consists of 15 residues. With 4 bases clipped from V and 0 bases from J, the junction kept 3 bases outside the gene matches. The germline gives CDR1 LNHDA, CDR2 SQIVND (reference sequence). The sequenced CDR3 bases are TGTGCCAGTAGTACGACAGGGCGCTCTGGAAACACC. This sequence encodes CASSTTGRSGNT. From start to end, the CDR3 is CASSTTGRSGNTIYF. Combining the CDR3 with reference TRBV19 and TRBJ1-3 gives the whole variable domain DGGITQSPKYLFRKEGQNVTLSCEQNLNHDAMYWYRQDPGQGLRLIYYSQIVNDFQKGDIAEGYSVSREKKESFPLTVTSAQKNPTAFYLCASSTTGRSGNTIYFGEGSWLTVV.

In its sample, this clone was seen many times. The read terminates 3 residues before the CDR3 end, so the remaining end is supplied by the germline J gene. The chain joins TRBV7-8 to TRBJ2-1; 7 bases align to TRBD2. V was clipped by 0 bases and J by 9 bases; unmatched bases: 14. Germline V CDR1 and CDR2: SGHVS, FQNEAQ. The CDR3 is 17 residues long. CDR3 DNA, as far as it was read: TGTGCCAGCAGCTTAGCGGCGGAGGGGACTATCGGACGTGAG. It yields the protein CASSLAAEGTIGRE. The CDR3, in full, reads CASSLAAEGTIGREQFF.

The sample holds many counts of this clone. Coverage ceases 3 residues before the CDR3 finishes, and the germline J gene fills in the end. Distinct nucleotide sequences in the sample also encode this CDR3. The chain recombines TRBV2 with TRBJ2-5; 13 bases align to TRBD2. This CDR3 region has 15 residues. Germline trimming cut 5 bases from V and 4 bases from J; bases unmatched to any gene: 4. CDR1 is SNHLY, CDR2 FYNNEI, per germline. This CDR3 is CASSRTSGSGETQYF. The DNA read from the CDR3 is TGTGCCAGCAGTCGGACTAGCGGGAGTGGAGAGACC.

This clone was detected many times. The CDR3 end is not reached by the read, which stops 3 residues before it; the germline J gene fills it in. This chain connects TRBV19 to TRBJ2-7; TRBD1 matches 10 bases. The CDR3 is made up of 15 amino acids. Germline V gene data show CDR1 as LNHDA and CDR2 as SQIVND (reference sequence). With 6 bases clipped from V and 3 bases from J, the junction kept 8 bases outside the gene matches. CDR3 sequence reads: CASRNPGQGDYEQYF. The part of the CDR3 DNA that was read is TGTGCCAGTAGGAACCCCGGACAGGGGGACTACGAG.

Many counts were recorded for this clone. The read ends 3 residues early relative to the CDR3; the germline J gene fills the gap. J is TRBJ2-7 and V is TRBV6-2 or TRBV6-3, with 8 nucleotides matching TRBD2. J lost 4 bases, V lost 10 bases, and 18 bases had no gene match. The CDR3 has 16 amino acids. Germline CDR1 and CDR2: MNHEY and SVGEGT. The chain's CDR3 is CATAMASGSLGYEQYF. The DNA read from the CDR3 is TGTGCCACCGCTATGGCTAGCGGGTCCCTTGGGTACGAG.

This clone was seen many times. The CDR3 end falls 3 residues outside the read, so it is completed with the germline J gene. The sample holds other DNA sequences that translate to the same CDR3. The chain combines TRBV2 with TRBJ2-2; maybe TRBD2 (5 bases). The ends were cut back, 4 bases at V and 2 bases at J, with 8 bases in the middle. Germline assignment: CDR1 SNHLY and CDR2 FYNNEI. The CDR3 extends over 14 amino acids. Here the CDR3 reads CASSGLANTGELFF. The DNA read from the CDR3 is TGTGCCAGCAGTGGGCTAGCAAACACCGGGGAG.

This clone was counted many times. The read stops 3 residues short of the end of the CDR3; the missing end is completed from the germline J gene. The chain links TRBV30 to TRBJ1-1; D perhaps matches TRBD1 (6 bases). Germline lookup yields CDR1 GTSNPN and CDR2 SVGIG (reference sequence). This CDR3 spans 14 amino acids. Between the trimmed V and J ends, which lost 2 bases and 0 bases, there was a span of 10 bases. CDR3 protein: CAWSYWDMNTEAFF. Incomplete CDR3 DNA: TGTGCCTGGAGTTACTGGGACATGAACACTGAA.

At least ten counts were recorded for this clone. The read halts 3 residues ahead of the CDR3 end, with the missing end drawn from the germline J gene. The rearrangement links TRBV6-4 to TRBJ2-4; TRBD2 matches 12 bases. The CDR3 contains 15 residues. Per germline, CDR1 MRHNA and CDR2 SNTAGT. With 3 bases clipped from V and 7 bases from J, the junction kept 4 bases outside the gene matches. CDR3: CASSETSGGGNIQYF. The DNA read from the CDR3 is TGTGCCAGCAGTGAGACTAGCGGGGGCGGGAACATT.

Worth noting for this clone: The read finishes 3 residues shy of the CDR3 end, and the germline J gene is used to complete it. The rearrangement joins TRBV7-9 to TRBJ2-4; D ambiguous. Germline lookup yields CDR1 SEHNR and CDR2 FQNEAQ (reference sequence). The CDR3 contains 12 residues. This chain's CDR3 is CASSLENYGQYF. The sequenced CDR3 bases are TGTGCCAGCAGCTTAGAAAACTATGGT.

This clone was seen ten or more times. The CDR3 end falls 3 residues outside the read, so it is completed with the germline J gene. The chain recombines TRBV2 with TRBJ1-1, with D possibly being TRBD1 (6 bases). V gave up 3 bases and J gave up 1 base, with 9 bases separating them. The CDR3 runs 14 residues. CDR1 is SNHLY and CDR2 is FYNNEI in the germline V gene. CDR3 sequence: CASSDPGENTEAFF. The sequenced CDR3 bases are TGTGCCAGCAGTGATCCAGGGGAGAACACTGAA.

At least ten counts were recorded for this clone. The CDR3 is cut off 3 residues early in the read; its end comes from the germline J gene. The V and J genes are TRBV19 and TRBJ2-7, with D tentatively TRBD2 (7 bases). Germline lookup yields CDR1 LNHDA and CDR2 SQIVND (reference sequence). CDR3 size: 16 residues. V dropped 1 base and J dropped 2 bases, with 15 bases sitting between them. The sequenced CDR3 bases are TGTGCCAGTAGTATAGGTGCGGGGGCCTTACCCTACGAG. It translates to CASSIGAGALPYE. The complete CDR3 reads CASSIGAGALPYEQYF.

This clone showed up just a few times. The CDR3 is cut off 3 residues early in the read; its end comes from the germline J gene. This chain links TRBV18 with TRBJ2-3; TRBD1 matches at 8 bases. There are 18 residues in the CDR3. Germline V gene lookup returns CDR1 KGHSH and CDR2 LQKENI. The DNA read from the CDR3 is TGTGCCAGCTCACCACTAGACTCCCAGGGGGCGCATCAAGAGACG. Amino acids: CASSPLDSQGAHQET. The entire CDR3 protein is CASSPLDSQGAHQETQYF.